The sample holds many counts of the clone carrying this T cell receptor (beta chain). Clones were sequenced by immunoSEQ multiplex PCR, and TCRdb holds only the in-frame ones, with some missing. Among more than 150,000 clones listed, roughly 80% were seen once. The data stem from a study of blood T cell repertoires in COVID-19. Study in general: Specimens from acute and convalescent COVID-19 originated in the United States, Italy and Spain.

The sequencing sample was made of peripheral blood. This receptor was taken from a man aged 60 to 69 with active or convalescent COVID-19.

CDR3 nucleotides: TGTGCCAGAAGCCCCGTCGGGGGGGGCGAAACAGCCAAAAACATTCAGTACTTC. Protein sequence: CARSPVGGGETAKNIQYF. The V and J genes are TRBV5-3 and TRBJ2-4, with 8 bases identical to TRBD2. TRBV5-3 is labeled an ORF, and its function is uncertain. The junction had 12 bases not matched to a gene; V was cut back by 4 bases and J by 0 bases. There are 18 residues in the CDR3.